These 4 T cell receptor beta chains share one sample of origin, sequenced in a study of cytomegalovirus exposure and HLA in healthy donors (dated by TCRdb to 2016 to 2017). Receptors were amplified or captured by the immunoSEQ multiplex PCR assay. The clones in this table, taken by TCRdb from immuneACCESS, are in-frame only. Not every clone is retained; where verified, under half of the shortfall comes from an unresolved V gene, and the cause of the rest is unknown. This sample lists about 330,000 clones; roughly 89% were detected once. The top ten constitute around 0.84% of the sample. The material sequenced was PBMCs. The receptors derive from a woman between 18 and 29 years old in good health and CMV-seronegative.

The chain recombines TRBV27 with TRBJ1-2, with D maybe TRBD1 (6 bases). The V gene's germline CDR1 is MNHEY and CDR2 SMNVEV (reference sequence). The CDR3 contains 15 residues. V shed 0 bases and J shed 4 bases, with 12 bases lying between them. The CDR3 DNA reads TGTGCCAGCAGTTTATCCCGGGACACAGCCTATGGCTACACCTTC. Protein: CASSLSRDTAYGYTF.

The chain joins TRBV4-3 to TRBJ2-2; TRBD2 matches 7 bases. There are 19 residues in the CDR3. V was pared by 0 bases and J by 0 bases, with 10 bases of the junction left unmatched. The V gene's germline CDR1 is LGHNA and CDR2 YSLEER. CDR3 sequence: CASSQDPLLGGANTGELFF. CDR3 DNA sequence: TGCGCCAGCAGCCAAGACCCGCTCCTGGGGGGGGCGAACACCGGGGAGCTGTTTTTT.

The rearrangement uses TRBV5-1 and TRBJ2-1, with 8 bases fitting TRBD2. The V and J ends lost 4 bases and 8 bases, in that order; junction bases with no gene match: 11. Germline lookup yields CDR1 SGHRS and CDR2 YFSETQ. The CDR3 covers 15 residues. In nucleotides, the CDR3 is TGCGCCAGCAGCCCCGAGCCCCGGGGGGGCGATGAGCAGTTCTTC. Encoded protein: CASSPEPRGGDEQFF.

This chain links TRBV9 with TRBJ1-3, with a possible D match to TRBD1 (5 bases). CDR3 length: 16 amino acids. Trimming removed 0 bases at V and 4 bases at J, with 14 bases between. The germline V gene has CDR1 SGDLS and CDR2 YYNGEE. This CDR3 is CASSVAGGVLGNTIYF. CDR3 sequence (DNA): TGTGCCAGCAGCGTAGCTGGGGGGGTACTGGGAAACACCATATATTTT. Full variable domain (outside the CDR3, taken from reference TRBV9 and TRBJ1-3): DSGVTQTPKHLITATGQRVTLRCSPRSGDLSVYWYQQSLDQGLQFLIQYYNGEERAKGNILERFSAQQFPDLHSELNLSSLELGDSALYFCASSVAGGVLGNTIYFGEGSWLTVV.